A selection of T cell receptor beta chains follows, all from one sample in a study of regulatory T cells in long-lasting Graves disease. TCRdb re-analysed the multiplex PCR reads in MiXCR, keeping a single row per CDR3 protein. The sample includes a few hundred thousand distinct CDR3 sequences, 20% to 25% of them seen just once. The sample was peripheral blood mononuclear cells (PBMCs), taken when the disease was refractory, from a patient treated with antithyroid drugs. Source of these receptors: a female donor with Graves disease. Both conserved end residues are part of each CDR3. The D gene is left open where the match is weak. Clone sizes are given selectively: once, few, many, or a class where the clone is expanded.

d_gene: TRBD2
j_gene: TRBJ2-7
abundance: few
v_gene: TRBV6-2/TRBV6-3
CDR3nt: TGTGCCAGCAGTTACTCTGCGGGAGTGAGCTACGAGCAGTACTTC
CDR3aa: CASSYSAGVSYEQYF

d_gene: TRBD2
j_gene: TRBJ2-5
abundance: many
v_gene: TRBV7-7
CDR3nt: TGTGCTAGCAGCTTAGGAGAAGCGGGGCAACAAGAGACCCAGTACTTC
CDR3aa: CASSLGEAGQQETQYF

d_gene: NA
j_gene: TRBJ1-3
abundance: few
v_gene: TRBV5-1
CDR3nt: TGCGCCAGCAGCTTGGTTGCAGGGTACGGAAACACCATATATTTT
CDR3aa: CASSLVAGYGNTIYF

d_gene: NA
j_gene: TRBJ1-6
abundance: NA
v_gene: TRBV7-2
CDR3nt: TGTGCCAGCAGCTTAGTTTTATCACCCCTCCACTTT
CDR3aa: CASSLVLSPLHF

d_gene: NA
j_gene: TRBJ1-1
abundance: many
v_gene: TRBV19
CDR3nt: TGTGCCAGTAGTATAAGTCACAGCCTGAACACTGAAGCTTTCTTT
CDR3aa: CASSISHSLNTEAFF

d_gene: NA
j_gene: TRBJ1-6
abundance: many
v_gene: TRBV28
CDR3nt: TGTGCCAGCACCTGGACACAAAATTCACCCCTCCACTTT
CDR3aa: CASTWTQNSPLHF

d_gene: NA
j_gene: TRBJ1-2
abundance: many
v_gene: TRBV6-5
CDR3nt: TGTGCCAGCAGTTACTTGGCAGGGACGAGCTTCAGCTACACCTTC
CDR3aa: CASSYLAGTSFSYTF

d_gene: NA
j_gene: TRBJ2-7
abundance: few
v_gene: TRBV6-2/TRBV6-3
CDR3nt: TGTACGATAGAGAGAGCCTACGAGCAGTACTTC
CDR3aa: CTIERAYEQYF

d_gene: NA
j_gene: TRBJ2-7
abundance: few
v_gene: TRBV15
CDR3nt: TGTGCCACCAGCAGAGATCTTCAAAAAGCGTCGAACAGGGACACCTACGAGCAGTACTTC
CDR3aa: CATSRDLQKASNRDTYEQYF

d_gene: TRBD1
j_gene: TRBJ2-5
abundance: NA
v_gene: TRBV6-1
CDR3nt: TGTGCCAGCAATCGACAGGGTGCGGAGACCCAGTACTTC
CDR3aa: CASNRQGAETQYF

d_gene: TRBD2
j_gene: TRBJ2-5
abundance: NA
v_gene: TRBV7-2
CDR3nt: TGTGCCAGCAGCTTAGGAGGGGCCAGCGGGGGAGAGACCCAGTACTTC
CDR3aa: CASSLGGASGGETQYF

d_gene: NA
j_gene: TRBJ2-2
abundance: few
v_gene: TRBV11-3
CDR3nt: TGTGCCAGCAGCTTAGGACAGGGACTAGGGAACACCGGGGAGCTGTTTTTT
CDR3aa: CASSLGQGLGNTGELFF

d_gene: NA
j_gene: TRBJ1-5
abundance: few
v_gene: TRBV7-3
CDR3nt: TGTGCCAGCAGCTTAACCCCGATTAGCAATCAGCCCCAGCATTTT
CDR3aa: CASSLTPISNQPQHF

d_gene: TRBD1
j_gene: TRBJ1-1
abundance: many
v_gene: TRBV6-1
CDR3nt: TGTGCCAGCATATGGGACAGAAACACTGAAGCTTTCTTT
CDR3aa: CASIWDRNTEAFF

d_gene: NA
j_gene: TRBJ2-5
abundance: many
v_gene: TRBV20-1
CDR3nt: TGCAGTGCACCCCGTGGGCTTGACCAGTACTTC
CDR3aa: CSAPRGLDQYF

d_gene: NA
j_gene: TRBJ1-6
abundance: NA
v_gene: TRBV27
CDR3nt: TGTGCCAGCAGCGATGGGGGTGGGGGATTGTCCTACTCACCCCTCCACTTT
CDR3aa: CASSDGGGGLSYSPLHF

d_gene: NA
j_gene: TRBJ1-2
abundance: many
v_gene: TRBV5-6
CDR3nt: TGTGCCAGCAGCTTGTGGAACGGAGACGGCTACACCTTC
CDR3aa: CASSLWNGDGYTF